This record covers a single T cell receptor (beta chain). The target antigen is unknown. The data were taken from a study of CXCR3-negative and CXCR3-positive naive CD8 T cells. Naivety in CD8+ T cells corresponded to a CD45RO-CCR7+CD27+CD95- phenotype. UMI-labeled 5' RACE TRB cDNA libraries were prepared from the cells. TCRdb reprocessed the 5' RACE reads, with one entry per CDR3 protein and no DNA. This sample's table reports some 120,000 distinct CDR3 sequences. General study findings and limits: Whereas memory cells differed, naive CXCR3-negative and CXCR3-positive cells shared similar TRBV-TRBJ usage. Naive cells that were CXCR3-positive had more hydrophobic TRB CDR3s (compared with CXCR3-negative naive cells). Similarly elevated diversity marked both naive subsets, with memory CD8+ cells showing far lower diversity. Fresh PBMCs were used in most assays, and CXCR3 expression partially decreased after cryopreservation.

This CDR3 spans 13 amino acids. Looked up from germline, CDR1 is MDHEN and CDR2 is SYDVKM. The sequenced sample consisted of naive CXCR3+ CD8+ T cells from blood. Documented subset: CD45RO-CCR7+CD27+CD95- naive CD8+ T cells expressing CXCR3 (TNR3+). The chain couples TRBV28 to TRBJ2-3. The receptor was derived from a human donor in good health. Some clones in this sample may be carry-over from other donors' samples. The CDR3 sequence is CASSERGRDTQYF.